The next 23 T cell receptor beta chains were all read from a single sample in a study of technical replicates of blood from a few donors. Clones were sequenced by immunoSEQ multiplex PCR, and TCRdb holds only the in-frame ones, with some missing. The profile shows 65,000 to 90,000 clones, roughly 94% of them singletons. Sequenced sample: T cells isolated from PBMCs. The receptors shown here come from a human donor in good health.

This clone was observed a few times. The V gene is TRBV12-5, the J gene TRBJ1-4; D is ambiguous. The V end was cut by 4 bases, the J end by 7 bases, with 13 bases between. The CDR3 extends over 14 amino acids. The germline gives CDR1 LGHNT, CDR2 FRNRAP. This CDR3 is CASGSGVGSEKLFF. CDR3 nucleotide sequence: TGTGCTAGTGGTTCCGGGGTAGGTAGTGAAAAACTGTTTTTT.

This rearrangement joins TRBV5-4 to TRBJ1-2, with a possible D match to TRBD1 (6 bases). The CDR3 extends over 15 amino acids. The germline CDR1 and CDR2 sequences are SGHNT and YYREEE (reference sequence). V was clipped by 4 bases and J by 2 bases, with 15 bases between them. Here the CDR3 reads CASSARQTGNYGYTF. The CDR3 DNA reads as TGTGCCAGCAGCGCGAGACAAACAGGGAACTATGGCTACACCTTC.

The V and J genes are TRBV6-5 and TRBJ2-7; perhaps TRBD2 as D (5 bases). The CDR3 covers 12 residues. Germline V gives CDR1 MNHEY, CDR2 SVGAGI. The V end lost 4 bases, the J end lost 6 bases, and 10 bases lay between the germline ends. CDR3 in amino acids: CASSSRSGEQYF. The CDR3 DNA is TGTGCCAGCAGTTCTAGGAGCGGCGAGCAGTACTTC.

Note on this clone: The junction shows a germline mismatch at one end, possibly a read error. The rearrangement links TRBV11-2 to TRBJ2-3; TRBD2 matches at 12 bases. The CDR3 is 17 amino acids. CDR1 SGHAT and CDR2 FQNNGV come from the germline V gene. The CDR3 coding sequence is TGTGCCAGCAGATTAGTTCCTAGCGGGGGGGCCGGGGATACGCAGTATTTT. Its protein product is CASRLVPSGGAGDTQYF.

The chain is built from TRBV7-8 and TRBJ2-7, with 8 bases lining up with TRBD1. V shed 4 bases and J 1 base; nucleotides not matched to a gene: 6. CDR1 is SGHVS, CDR2 FQNEAQ, per germline. The CDR3 is 15 amino acids. The CDR3 reads CASSSMTGASYEQYF. CDR3 sequence (DNA): TGTGCCAGCAGCTCGATGACAGGGGCGTCCTACGAGCAGTACTTC.

The V call is TRBV5-6, the J call TRBJ1-2, with 8 bases aligning to TRBD1. The ends lost 4 bases at V and 4 bases at J; junction bases unmatched: 6. The CDR3 contains 14 residues. CDR1 is SGHDT, CDR2 YYEEEE, per germline. The CDR3 nucleotides read TGTGCCAGCAGCCTCGGACAGGGAAGCTATGGCTACACCTTC. This translates into CASSLGQGSYGYTF. Based on the CDR3 plus reference TRBV5-6 and TRBJ1-2, the full variable domain is DAGVTQSPTHLIKTRGQQVTLRCSPKSGHDTVSWYQQALGQGPQFIFQYYEEEERQRGNFPDRFSGHQFPNYSSELNVNALLLGDSALYLCASSLGQGSYGYTFGSGTRLTVV.

The gene calls are TRBV5-6 and TRBJ2-7; 9 nucleotides line up with TRBD1. Germline assignment: CDR1 SGHDT and CDR2 YYEEEE. The V segment lost 4 bases and the J segment 3 bases; nucleotides outside the gene matches: 11. CDR3 size: 16 residues. The CDR3, as DNA: TGTGCCAGCAGCCCAACGGATAACAGGGGGCTCTACGAGCAGTACTTC. Encoded protein: CASSPTDNRGLYEQYF.

This clone occurred once. This rearrangement joins TRBV5-1 to TRBJ2-5; maybe TRBD2 (5 bases). CDR3 length: 16 residues. Trimming removed 5 bases from V and 1 base from J, with 18 bases in between. Germline values: CDR1 SGHRS, CDR2 YFSETQ. The DNA of the CDR3 is TGCGCCAGCAGGTTAGCGTCGGTGGGTGGCCAAGAGACCCAGTACTTC. Translating it yields CASRLASVGGQETQYF.

The chain uses TRBV6-5 and TRBJ1-1; possible D gene TRBD1, 5 bases. The V gene's germline CDR1 is MNHEY and CDR2 SVGAGI. V shed 1 base and J shed 7 bases, with 7 bases lying between them. This CDR3 is built from 12 residues. The CDR3 DNA follows: TGTGCCAGCAGTTACTGGGGGGATGAAGCTTTCTTT. As protein: CASSYWGDEAFF.

The chain couples TRBV30 to TRBJ2-4; perhaps TRBD2 as D (5 bases). Germline CDR1 GTSNPN, CDR2 SVGIG (reference sequence). The CDR3 is made up of 15 amino acids. V was clipped by 7 bases and J by 1 base, with 17 bases between them. CDR3 sequence (DNA): TGTGCCTACGCGTCCGGGGTTGGGGCCAAAAACATTCAGTACTTC. It encodes CAYASGVGAKNIQYF.

This rearrangement joins TRBV28 to TRBJ2-7; maybe TRBD2 (5 bases). Germline V lookup: CDR1 MDHEN, CDR2 SYDVKM. This CDR3 comprises 18 residues. Trimming pared 0 bases from V and 1 base from J, leaving 19 bases between. The CDR3 DNA reads as TGTGCCAGCAGTTTATGGGAGGTTAGAGTCCCCCAATCCTACGAGCAGTACTTC. It yields the protein CASSLWEVRVPQSYEQYF.

V gene TRBV6-1 combines with J gene TRBJ2-7; D uncertain. The ends were cut back, 4 bases at V and 3 bases at J, with 16 bases in the middle. The CDR3 sequence is 15 residues long. Germline loops: CDR1 MNHNS, CDR2 SASEGT. The CDR3 region has the DNA TGTGCCAGCAGTGGATCAGTCACCTGGCACTACGAGCAGTACTTC. Its translation is CASSGSVTWHYEQYF.

The chain carries TRBV4-1 and TRBJ2-3; 7 nucleotides agree with TRBD2. J gave up 2 bases and V 2 bases, and 7 bases lay outside the gene matches. Germline V gene lookup returns CDR1 MGHRA and CDR2 YSYEKL. There are 16 residues in the CDR3. Here the CDR3 reads CASSQSFSGNTDTQYF. The CDR3 DNA reads as TGCGCCAGCAGCCAAAGTTTCAGCGGGAACACAGATACGCAGTATTTT.

A few counts support this clone. This sequence joins TRBV25-1 and TRBJ1-2; the match to TRBD1 covers 11 bases. Germline V lookup: CDR1 MGHDK, CDR2 SYGVNS. V lost 2 bases and J lost 8; bases outside the gene matches: 7. The CDR3 totals 15 residues. The CDR3 region has the DNA TGTGCCAGCAGTGAAGAAGGACAGGGGGCGAGAGGCTACACCTTC. Translating gives CASSEEGQGARGYTF.

The V and J genes are TRBV11-2 and TRBJ2-2; D is undetermined. This CDR3 contains 19 residues. Germline CDR1 SGHAT, CDR2 FQNNGV. V was clipped by 4 bases and J by 0 bases, with 21 bases between them. The CDR3 sequence: CASSSSLLERMANTGELFF. The CDR3 DNA sequence: TGTGCCAGCAGCTCCTCTTTGTTGGAGCGAATGGCGAACACCGGGGAGCTGTTTTTT.

This clone appeared once. The chain combines TRBV6-5 with TRBJ2-5; the match to TRBD2 covers 9 bases. After removal of 10 bases from V and 4 bases from J, the junction contained 13 bases not matched to a gene. Germline V lookup: CDR1 MNHEY, CDR2 SVGAGI. The CDR3 is 15 residues long. CDR3 coding DNA: TGTGCCACGATACGTGGGACTAGCTTGGCAGAGACCCAGTACTTC. It yields the protein CATIRGTSLAETQYF.

CDR3 bases: TGCGCCAGCAGCCGACAGCACAATGAGCAGTTCTTC. Its protein product is CASSRQHNEQFF. The V gene is TRBV4-1, the J gene TRBJ2-1, with D possibly being TRBD1 (5 bases). The CDR3 consists of 12 residues. Germline loops: CDR1 MGHRA, CDR2 YSYEKL. Trimming stripped 4 bases from V and 5 bases from J, with 6 bases between.

The gene calls are TRBV28 and TRBJ2-7, with 11 positions matching TRBD2. CDR3 length equals 14 residues. Germline values: CDR1 MDHEN, CDR2 SYDVKM. With V trimmed by 8 bases and J by 7 bases, 10 bases remained unmatched. The CDR3 loop reads CASGIAGGPWEQYF. Written as DNA, the CDR3 is TGTGCCAGCGGTATAGCGGGAGGGCCATGGGAGCAGTACTTC.

The V gene is TRBV2, the J gene TRBJ1-5; tentatively, D is TRBD1 (5 bases). The V gene's germline CDR1 is SNHLY and CDR2 FYNNEI. This CDR3 spans 15 amino acids. V was trimmed by 8 bases and J by 6 bases, leaving 20 bases between them. The CDR3 region has the DNA TGTGCCAGCTTTGAAAAGCCCCAGGGCCGTCAGCCCCAGCATTTT. Amino acid sequence: CASFEKPQGRQPQHF.

The rearrangement uses TRBV7-9 and TRBJ1-2; no clear D gene. The CDR3 totals 14 residues. Per germline, CDR1 SEHNR and CDR2 FQNEAQ (reference sequence). Trimming removed 5 bases at V and 8 bases at J, with 18 bases between. Here the CDR3 reads CASSLPGAGIGYTF. CDR3 in DNA: TGTGCCAGCAGCCTACCCGGCGCGGGGATCGGCTACACCTTC.

V usage is TRBV21-1 and J usage is TRBJ2-1; the table's D call, TRBD2, has no DNA check behind it. TRBV21-1 is a listed pseudogene. The CDR3 length is 19 residues. CDR3 sequence reads: CASSKDSRGGQSSYNEQFF. The CDR3 DNA reads as TGTGCCAGCAGCAAAGACTCGCGGGGGGGCCAAAGCTCCTACAATGAGCAGTTCTTC.

V usage is TRBV10-3 and J usage is TRBJ1-6; D call uncertain. V dropped 7 bases and J dropped 13 bases, with 14 bases sitting between them. The CDR3 extends over 12 amino acids. CDR1 is ENHRY and CDR2 is SYGVKD in the germline V gene. The CDR3 sequence is CAITTPPLPLHF. CDR3 DNA sequence: TGTGCCATCACAACTCCTCCTTTGCCCCTCCACTTT.

The rearrangement joins TRBV5-1 to TRBJ1-2, with a tentative D call TRBD1 (5 bases). Trimming cost V 2 bases and J 3 bases, with 8 bases left between them. Per germline, CDR1 SGHRS and CDR2 YFSETQ. This CDR3 region has 13 residues. The CDR3 nucleotides are TGCGCCAGCAGCTTAGACAGATACTATGGCTACACCTTC. Amino acids: CASSLDRYYGYTF.